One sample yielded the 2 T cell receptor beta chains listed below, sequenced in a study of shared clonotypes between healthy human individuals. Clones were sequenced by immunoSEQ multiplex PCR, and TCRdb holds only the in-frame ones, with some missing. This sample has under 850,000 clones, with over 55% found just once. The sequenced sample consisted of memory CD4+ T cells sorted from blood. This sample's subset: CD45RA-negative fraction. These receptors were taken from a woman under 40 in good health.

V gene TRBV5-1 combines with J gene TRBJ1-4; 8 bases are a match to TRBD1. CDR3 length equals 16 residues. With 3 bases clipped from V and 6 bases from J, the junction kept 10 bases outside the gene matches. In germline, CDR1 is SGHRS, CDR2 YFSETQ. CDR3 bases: TGCGCCAGCAGCTCCCTTCCACAGGGGGGGGATGAAAAACTGTTTTTT. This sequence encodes CASSSLPQGGDEKLFF.

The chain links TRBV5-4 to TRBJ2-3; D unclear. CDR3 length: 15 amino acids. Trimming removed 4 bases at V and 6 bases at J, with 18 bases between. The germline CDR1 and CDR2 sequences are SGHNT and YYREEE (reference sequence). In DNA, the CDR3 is TGTGCCAGCAGCAGTACCGCCTCCCAAGGCGATACGCAGTATTTT. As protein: CASSSTASQGDTQYF. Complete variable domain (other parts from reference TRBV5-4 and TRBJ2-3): ETGVTQSPTHLIKTRGQQVTLRCSSQSGHNTVSWYQQALGQGPQFIFQYYREEENGRGNFPPRFSGLQFPNYSSELNVNALELDDSALYLCASSSTASQGDTQYFGPGTRLTVL.